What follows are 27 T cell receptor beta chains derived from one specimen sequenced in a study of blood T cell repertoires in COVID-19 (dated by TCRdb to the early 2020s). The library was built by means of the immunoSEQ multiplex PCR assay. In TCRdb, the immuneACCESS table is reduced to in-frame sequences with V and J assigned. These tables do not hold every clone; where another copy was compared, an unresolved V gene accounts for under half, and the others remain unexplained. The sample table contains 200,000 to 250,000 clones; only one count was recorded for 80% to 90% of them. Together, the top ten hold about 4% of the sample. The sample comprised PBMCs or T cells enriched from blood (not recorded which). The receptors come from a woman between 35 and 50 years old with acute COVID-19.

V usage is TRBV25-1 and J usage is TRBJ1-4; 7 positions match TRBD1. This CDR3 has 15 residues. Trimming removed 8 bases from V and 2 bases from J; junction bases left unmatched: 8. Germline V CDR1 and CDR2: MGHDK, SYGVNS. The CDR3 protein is CASGLTGTTNEKLFF. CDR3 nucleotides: TGTGCCAGCGGGCTGACAGGGACCACTAATGAAAAACTGTTTTTT.

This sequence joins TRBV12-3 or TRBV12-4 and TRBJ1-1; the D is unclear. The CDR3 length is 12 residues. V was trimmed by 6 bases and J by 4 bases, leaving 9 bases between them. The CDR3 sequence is CASSPVRTEAFF. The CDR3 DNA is TGTGCCAGCAGCCCAGTACGCACTGAAGCTTTCTTT.

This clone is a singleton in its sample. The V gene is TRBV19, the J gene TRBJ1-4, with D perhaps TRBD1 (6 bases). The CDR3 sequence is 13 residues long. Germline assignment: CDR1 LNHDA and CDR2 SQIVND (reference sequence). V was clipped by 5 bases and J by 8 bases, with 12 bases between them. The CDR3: CASSPGDGEKLFF. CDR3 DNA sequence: TGTGCCAGTAGTCCAGGGGATGGGGAAAAACTGTTTTTT.

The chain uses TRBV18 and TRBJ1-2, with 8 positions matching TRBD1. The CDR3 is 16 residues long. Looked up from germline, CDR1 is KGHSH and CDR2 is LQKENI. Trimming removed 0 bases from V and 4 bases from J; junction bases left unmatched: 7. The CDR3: CASSPPRAGGGYGYTF. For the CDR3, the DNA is TGTGCCAGCTCACCACCGAGGGCAGGGGGCGGCTATGGCTACACCTTC.

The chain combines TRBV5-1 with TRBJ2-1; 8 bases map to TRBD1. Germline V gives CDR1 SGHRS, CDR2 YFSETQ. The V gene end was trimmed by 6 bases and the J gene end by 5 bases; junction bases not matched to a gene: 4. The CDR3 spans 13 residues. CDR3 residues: CASKDRVDNEQFF. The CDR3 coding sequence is TGCGCCAGCAAGGACAGGGTCGACAATGAGCAGTTCTTC.

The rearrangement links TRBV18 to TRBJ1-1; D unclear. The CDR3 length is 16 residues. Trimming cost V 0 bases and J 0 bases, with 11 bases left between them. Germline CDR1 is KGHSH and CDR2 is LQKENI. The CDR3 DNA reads TGTGCCAGCTCACCACCGTCGAACAGCTTGAACACTGAAGCTTTCTTT. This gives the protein CASSPPSNSLNTEAFF. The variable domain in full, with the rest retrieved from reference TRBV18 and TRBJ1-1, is NAGVMQNPRHLVRRRGQEARLRCSPMKGHSHVYWYRQLPEEGLKFMVYLQKENIIDESGMPKERFSAEFPKEGPSILRIQQVVRGDSAAYFCASSPPSNSLNTEAFFGQGTRLTVV.

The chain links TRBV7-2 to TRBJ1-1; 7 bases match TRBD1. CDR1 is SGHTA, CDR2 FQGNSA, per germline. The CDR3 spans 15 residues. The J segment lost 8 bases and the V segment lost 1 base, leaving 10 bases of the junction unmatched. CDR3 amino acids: CASSLGWTGPVEAFF. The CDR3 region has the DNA TGTGCCAGCAGCTTAGGCTGGACAGGCCCCGTCGAAGCTTTCTTT.

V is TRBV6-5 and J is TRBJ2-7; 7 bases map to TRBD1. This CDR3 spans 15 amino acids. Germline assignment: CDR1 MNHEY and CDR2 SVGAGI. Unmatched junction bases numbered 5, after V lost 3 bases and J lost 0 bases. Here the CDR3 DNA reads TGTGCCAGCAGTTATAGACAGGGTAGCTCCTACGAGCAGTACTTC. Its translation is CASSYRQGSSYEQYF.

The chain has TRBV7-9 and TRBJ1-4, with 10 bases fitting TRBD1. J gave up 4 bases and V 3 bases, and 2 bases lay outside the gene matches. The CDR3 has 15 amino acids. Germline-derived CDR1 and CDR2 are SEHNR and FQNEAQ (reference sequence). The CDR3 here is CASSLDRGGNEKLFF. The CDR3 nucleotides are TGTGCCAGCAGCTTGGACAGGGGGGGTAATGAAAAACTGTTTTTT.

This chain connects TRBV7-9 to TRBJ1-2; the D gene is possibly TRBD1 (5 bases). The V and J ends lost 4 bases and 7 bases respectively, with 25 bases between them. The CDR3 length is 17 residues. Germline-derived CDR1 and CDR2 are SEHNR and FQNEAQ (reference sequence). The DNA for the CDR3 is TGTGCCAGCAGCTACAAAGTGGGTGGCAGGGAAGTAGGTGGCTACACCTTC. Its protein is CASSYKVGGREVGGYTF.

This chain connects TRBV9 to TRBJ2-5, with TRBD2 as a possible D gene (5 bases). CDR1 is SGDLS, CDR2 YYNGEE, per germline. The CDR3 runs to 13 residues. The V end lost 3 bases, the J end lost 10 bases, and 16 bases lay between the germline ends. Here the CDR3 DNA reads TGTGCCAGCAGCGGAGAAAATACCGGGGACCAGTACTTC. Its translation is CASSGENTGDQYF.

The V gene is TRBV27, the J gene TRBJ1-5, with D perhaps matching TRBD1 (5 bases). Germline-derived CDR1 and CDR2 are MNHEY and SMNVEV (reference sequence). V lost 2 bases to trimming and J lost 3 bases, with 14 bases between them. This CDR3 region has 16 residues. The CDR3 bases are TGTGCCAGCAGTTTAAATTCGGGGGAATTCAATCAGCCCCAGCATTTT. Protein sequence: CASSLNSGEFNQPQHF.

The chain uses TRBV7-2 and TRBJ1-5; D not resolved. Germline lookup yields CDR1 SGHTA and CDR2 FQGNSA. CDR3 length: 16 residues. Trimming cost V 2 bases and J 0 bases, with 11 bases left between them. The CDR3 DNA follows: TGTGCCAGCAGCTTAAACTTACTAGGTAGCAATCAGCCCCAGCATTTT. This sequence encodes CASSLNLLGSNQPQHF.

The CDR3 reads CASSSNYGFSGNTIYF. In DNA form, the CDR3 reads TGTGCCAGCAGCTCTAACTACGGGTTCTCTGGAAACACCATATATTTT. J is TRBJ1-3 and V is TRBV7-6; D not certain. This CDR3 is 16 amino acids long. Germline lookup yields CDR1 SGHVS and CDR2 FNYEAQ. The V end lost 4 bases, the J end lost 0 bases, and 13 bases lay between the germline ends.

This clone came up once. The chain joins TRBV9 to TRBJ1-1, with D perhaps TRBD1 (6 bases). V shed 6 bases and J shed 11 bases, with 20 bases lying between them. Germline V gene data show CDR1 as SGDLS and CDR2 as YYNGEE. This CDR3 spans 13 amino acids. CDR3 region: CASKGGAQQRAFF. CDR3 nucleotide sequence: TGTGCCAGCAAGGGGGGGGCCCAACAGCGGGCTTTCTTT.

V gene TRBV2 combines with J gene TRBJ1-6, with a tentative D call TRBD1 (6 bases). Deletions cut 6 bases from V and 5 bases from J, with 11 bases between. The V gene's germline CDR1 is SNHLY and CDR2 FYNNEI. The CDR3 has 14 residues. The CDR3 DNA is TGTGCCAGCAGAGGGACAAGTAATAATTCACCCCTCCACTTT. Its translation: CASRGTSNNSPLHF.

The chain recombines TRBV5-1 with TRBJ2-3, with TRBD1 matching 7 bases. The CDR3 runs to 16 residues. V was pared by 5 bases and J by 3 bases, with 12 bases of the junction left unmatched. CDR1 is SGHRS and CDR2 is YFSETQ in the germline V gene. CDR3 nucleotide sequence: TGCGCCAGCAGTTATCACAGGGGAATGAGAACAGATACGCAGTATTTT. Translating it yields CASSYHRGMRTDTQYF.

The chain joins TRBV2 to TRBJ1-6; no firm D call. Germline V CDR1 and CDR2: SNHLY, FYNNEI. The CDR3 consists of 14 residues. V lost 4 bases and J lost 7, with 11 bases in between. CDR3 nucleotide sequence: TGTGCCAGCAGTGTGACAAGAGAGAATTCACCCCTCCACTTT. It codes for CASSVTRENSPLHF.

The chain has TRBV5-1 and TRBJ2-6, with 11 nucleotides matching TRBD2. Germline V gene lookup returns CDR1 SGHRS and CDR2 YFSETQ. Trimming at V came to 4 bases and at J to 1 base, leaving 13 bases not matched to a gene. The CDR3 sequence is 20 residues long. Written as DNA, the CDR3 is TGCGCCAGCAGCCCCCGTAGCGGGGGGGCATTACCGTCTGGGGCCAACGTCCTGACTTTC. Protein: CASSPRSGGALPSGANVLTF.

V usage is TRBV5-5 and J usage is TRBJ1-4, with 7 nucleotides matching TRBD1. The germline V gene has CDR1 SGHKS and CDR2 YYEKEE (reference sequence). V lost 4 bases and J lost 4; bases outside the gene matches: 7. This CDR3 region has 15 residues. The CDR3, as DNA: TGTGCCAGCAGCCTCCGGGACAGTAGTAATGAAAAACTGTTTTTT. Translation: CASSLRDSSNEKLFF.

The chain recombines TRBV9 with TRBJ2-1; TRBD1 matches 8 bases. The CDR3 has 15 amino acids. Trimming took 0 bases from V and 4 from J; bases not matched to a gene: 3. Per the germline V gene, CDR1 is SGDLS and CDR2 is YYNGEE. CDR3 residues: CASSVGTGWYNEQFF. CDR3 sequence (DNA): TGTGCCAGCAGCGTAGGGACAGGGTGGTACAATGAGCAGTTCTTC.

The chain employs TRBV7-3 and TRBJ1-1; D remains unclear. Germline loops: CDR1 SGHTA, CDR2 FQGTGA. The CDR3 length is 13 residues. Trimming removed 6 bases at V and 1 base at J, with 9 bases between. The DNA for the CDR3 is TGTGCCAGCAGTCAAAACTCGAACACTGAAGCTTTCTTT. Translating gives CASSQNSNTEAFF.

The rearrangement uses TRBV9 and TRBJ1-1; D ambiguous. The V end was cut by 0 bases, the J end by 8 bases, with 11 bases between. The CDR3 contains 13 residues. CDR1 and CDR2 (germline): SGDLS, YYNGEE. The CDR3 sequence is CASSVAPEGEAFF. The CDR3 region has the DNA TGTGCCAGCAGCGTAGCCCCGGAGGGAGAAGCTTTCTTT.

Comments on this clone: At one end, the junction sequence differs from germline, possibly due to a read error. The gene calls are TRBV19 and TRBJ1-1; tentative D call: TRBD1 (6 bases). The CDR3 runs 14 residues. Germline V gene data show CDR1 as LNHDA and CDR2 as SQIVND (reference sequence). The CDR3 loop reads CASSFLTGRGEALF. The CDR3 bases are TGTGCCAGTAGTTTCCTGACAGGACGGGGTGAAGCTCTCTTT.

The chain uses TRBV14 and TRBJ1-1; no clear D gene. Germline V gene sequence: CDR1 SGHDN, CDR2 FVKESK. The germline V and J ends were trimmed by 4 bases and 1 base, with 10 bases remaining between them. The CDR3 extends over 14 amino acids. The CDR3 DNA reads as TGTGCCAGCAGCCCTTTACTTGGGAACACTGAAGCTTTCTTT. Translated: CASSPLLGNTEAFF.

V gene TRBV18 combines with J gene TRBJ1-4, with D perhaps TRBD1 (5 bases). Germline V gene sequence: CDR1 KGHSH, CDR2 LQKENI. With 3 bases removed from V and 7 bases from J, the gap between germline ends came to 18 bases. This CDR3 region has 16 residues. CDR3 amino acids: CASSPHRGTEGEKLFF. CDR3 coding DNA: TGTGCCAGCTCACCCCACCGTGGGACGGAGGGTGAAAAACTGTTTTTT.

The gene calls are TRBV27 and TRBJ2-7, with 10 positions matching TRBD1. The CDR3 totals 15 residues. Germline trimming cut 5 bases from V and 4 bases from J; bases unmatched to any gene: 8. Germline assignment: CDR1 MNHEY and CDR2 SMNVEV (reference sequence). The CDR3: CASSPPGTGAYEQYV. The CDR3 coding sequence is TGTGCCAGCAGTCCCCCCGGGACAGGGGCATACGAGCAGTACGTC.